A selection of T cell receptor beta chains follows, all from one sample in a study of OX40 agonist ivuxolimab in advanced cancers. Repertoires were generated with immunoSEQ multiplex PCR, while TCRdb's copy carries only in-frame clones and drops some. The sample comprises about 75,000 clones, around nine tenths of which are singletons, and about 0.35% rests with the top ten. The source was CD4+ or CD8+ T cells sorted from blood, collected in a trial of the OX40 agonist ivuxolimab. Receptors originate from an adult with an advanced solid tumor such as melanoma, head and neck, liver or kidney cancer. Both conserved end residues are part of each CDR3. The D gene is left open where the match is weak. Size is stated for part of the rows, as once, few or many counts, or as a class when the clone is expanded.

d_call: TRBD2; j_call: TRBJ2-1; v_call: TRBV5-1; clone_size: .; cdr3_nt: TGCGCCAGCAGCTCACCGGGACTAGCGGGGATCTCCTACAATGAGCAGTTCTTC; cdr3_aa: CASSSPGLAGISYNEQFF
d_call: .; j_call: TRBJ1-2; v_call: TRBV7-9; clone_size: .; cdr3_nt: TGTGCCAGCAGCCGGGAGGACTATGGCTACACCTTC; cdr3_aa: CASSREDYGYTF
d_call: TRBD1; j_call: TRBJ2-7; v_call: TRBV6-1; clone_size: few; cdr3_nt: TGTGCCAGATTGACAGGGATCTACGAGCAGTACTTC; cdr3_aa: CARLTGIYEQYF
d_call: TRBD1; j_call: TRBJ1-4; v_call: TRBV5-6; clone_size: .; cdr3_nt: TGTGCCAGCAGCCGGGGACAGGGAAGGACTGAAAAACTGTTTTTT; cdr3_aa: CASSRGQGRTEKLFF
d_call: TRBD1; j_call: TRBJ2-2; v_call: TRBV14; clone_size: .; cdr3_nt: TGTGCCAGCAGCCAAGACGCAGGGGGCACCGGGGAGCTGTTTTTT; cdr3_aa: CASSQDAGGTGELFF
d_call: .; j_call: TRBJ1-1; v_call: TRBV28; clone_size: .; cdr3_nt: TGTGCCAGCAACCCCCCCGGGGGGACCATTGAAGCTTTCTTT; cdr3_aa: CASNPPGGTIEAFF
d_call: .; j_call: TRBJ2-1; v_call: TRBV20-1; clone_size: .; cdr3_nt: TGCAGTGCTAGACGAGGTGAGCAGTTCTTC; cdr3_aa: CSARRGEQFF
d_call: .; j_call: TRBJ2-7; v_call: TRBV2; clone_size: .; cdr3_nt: TGTGCCAGCAGTGGGGGATTCAGGGGGACTTCCTACGAGCAGTACTTC; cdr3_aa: CASSGGFRGTSYEQYF
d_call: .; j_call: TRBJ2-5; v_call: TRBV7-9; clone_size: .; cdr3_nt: TGTGCCAGCAGCTTATCAGGGGTGGAGACCCAGTACTTC; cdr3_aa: CASSLSGVETQYF
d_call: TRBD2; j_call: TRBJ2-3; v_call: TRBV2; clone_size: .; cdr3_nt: TGTGCCAGCAGTGTGAGGCGGGAGTCAGCCACAGATACGCAGTATTTT; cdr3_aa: CASSVRRESATDTQYF
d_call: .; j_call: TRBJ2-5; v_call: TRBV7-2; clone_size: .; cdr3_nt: TGTGCCAGCGCTCGGGACAGGGCCGGGAGGGGGCAAGAGACCCAGTACTTC; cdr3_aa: CASARDRAGRGQETQYF
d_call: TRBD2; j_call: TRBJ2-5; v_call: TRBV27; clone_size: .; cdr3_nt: TGTGCCAGCAGTTTGGCAGGGAGGGGAGAGACCCAGTACTTC; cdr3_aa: CASSLAGRGETQYF
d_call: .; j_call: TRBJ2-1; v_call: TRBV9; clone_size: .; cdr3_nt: TGTGCCAGCAGCCCCCGGCCCAGCGGAGCCTACAATGAGCAGTTCTTC; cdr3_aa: CASSPRPSGAYNEQFF
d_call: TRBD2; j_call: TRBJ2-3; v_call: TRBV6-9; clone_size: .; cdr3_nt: TGTGCCGAAACGTGGGTGGGACTAGGTTTCTTAAGAGATACGCAGTATTTT; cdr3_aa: CAETWVGLGFLRDTQYF
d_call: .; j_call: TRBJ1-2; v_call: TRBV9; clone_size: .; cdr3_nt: TGTGCCAGCAGCCTCCCCAAGGACAGAAACTATGGCTACACCTTC; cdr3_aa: CASSLPKDRNYGYTF
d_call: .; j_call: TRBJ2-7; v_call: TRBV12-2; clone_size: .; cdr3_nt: TGTGCAAGTCGCTTAGCGCAGGGGGGATACGAGCAGTACTTC; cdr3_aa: CASRLAQGGYEQYF
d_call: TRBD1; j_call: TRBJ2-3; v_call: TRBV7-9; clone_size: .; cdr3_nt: TGTGCCAGCAGCGTACTACCGGGACAGGGGCCAGATACGCAGTATTTT; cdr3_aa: CASSVLPGQGPDTQYF
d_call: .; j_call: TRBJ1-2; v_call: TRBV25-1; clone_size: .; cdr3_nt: TGTGCCAGCAGTGGACCGGACTATGGCTACACCTTC; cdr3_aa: CASSGPDYGYTF
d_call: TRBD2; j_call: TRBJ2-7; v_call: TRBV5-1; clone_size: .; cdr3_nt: TGCGCCAGCAGCTTGGGACCCCTAGCGGGTACAACCTACGAGCAGTACTTC; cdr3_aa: CASSLGPLAGTTYEQYF
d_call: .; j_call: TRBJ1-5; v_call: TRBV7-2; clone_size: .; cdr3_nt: TGTGCCAGCAGCTTATTCTTGGACCCTAATTATAGCAATCAGCCCCAGCATTTT; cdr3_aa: CASSLFLDPNYSNQPQHF
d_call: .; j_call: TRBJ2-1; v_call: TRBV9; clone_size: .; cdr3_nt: TGTGCCAGCAGCGTAGATAAGAGCTCCTACAATGAGCAGTTCTTC; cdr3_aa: CASSVDKSSYNEQFF
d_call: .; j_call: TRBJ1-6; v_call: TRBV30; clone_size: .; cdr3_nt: TGTGCCTGGAGCGCCCCCCTCTATAATTCACCCCTCCACTTT; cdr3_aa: CAWSAPLYNSPLHF
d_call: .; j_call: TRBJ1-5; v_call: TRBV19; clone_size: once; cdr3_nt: TGTGCCAGTCGGGGAAACAATCAGCCCCAGCATTTT; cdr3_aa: CASRGNNQPQHF
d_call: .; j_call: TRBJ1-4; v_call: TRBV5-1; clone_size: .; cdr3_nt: TGCGCCAGCAGCTTGGGATTGGATGAAAAACTGTTTTTT; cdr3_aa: CASSLGLDEKLFF
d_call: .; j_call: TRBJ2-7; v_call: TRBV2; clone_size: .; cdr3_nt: TGTGCCAGCAGTGGCAATTTGCCGGGGCTTAACGAGCAGTACTTC; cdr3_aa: CASSGNLPGLNEQYF
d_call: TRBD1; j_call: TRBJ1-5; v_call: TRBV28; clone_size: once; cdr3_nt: TGTGCCAGCAGTTTGTGGCAGGGGGCGCTCGGTCAGCCCCAGCATTTT; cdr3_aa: CASSLWQGALGQPQHF
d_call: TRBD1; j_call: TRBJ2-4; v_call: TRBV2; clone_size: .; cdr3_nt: TGTGCCAGCAGCGACAGGGGCCTAGCCAAAAACATTCAGTACTTC; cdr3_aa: CASSDRGLAKNIQYF
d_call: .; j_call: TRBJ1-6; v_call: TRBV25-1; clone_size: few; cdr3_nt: TGTGCCAGCAGCGGGCAGAGGAATTCACCCCTCCACTTT; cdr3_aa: CASSGQRNSPLHF
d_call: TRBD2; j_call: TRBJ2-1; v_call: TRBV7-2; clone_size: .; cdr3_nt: TGTGCCAGCAGCTTGCATAGCGGGGGGGTGAATGAGCAGTTCTTC; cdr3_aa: CASSLHSGGVNEQFF
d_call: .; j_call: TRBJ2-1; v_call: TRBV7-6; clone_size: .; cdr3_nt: TGTGCCAGCAGCTTAGCACATAGCTCCTACAATGAGCAGTTCTTC; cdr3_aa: CASSLAHSSYNEQFF
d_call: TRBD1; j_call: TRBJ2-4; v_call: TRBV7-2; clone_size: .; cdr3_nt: TGTGCCAGCAGCTCGGTATCAGGGGGCGTCAAAAACATTCAGTACTTC; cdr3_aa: CASSSVSGGVKNIQYF
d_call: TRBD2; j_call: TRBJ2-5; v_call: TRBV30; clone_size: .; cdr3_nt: TGTGCCTGGGGGCTAGCGGCCCAAGAGACCCAGTACTTC; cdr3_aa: CAWGLAAQETQYF
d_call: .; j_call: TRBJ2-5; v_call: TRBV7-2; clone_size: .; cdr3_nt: TGTGCCAGCAGCTTATTGGGCGGTGGGGTGGGGGAGACCCAGTACTTC; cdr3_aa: CASSLLGGGVGETQYF
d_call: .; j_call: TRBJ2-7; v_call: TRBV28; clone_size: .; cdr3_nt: TGTGCCAGCGGGGCCACGGCCCTCTACGAGCAGTACTTC; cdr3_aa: CASGATALYEQYF
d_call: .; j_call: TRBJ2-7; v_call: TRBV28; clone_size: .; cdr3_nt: TGTGCCAGCAGTCCAAACCCGTACGAGCAGTACTTC; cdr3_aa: CASSPNPYEQYF
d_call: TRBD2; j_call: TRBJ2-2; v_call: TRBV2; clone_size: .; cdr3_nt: TGTGCCAGCAGTGAGGTAGCGGGCGCATCAAACACCGGGGAGCTGTTTTTT; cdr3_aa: CASSEVAGASNTGELFF
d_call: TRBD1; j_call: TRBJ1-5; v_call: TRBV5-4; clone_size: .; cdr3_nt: TGTGCCAGCAGCATAGACAGGGGTGATCAGCCCCAGCATTTT; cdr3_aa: CASSIDRGDQPQHF
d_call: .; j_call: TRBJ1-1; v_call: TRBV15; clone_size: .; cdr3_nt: TGTGCCACCAGCAGAGATTCGCAGGCTACCACTGAAGCTTTCTTT; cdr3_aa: CATSRDSQATTEAFF
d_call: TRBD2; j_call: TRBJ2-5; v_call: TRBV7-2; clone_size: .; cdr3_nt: TGTGCCAGCAGCCCGGGGAGTTGGACTAGCGGAGTAGAGACCCAGTACTTC; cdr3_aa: CASSPGSWTSGVETQYF
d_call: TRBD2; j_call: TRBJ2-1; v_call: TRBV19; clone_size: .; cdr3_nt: TGTGCCAGTAGTAACACAGCGGGAGGGCTTTACAATGAGCAGTTCTTC; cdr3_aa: CASSNTAGGLYNEQFF
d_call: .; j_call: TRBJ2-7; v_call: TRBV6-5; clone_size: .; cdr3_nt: TGTGCCAGCACCTCGGTCCCCAACGAGCAGTACTTC; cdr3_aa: CASTSVPNEQYF
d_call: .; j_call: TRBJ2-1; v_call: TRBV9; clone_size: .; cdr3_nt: TGTGCCAGCAGCGTATCCCTAAATGAGCAGTTCTTC; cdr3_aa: CASSVSLNEQFF
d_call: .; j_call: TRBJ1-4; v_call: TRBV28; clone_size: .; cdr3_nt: TGTGCCAGCAGCAATCTGGAGAGCTTTAATGAAAAACTGTTTTTT; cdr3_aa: CASSNLESFNEKLFF